What follows is one T cell receptor beta chain and its context. This CDR3 region has 16 residues. V dropped 5 bases and J dropped 1 base, with 18 bases sitting between them. Germline CDR1 and CDR2: SGHAT and FQNNGV. The data stem from a study of blood T cell repertoires in COVID-19. Measured with immunoSEQ multiplex PCR; TCRdb has only the in-frame clones, and not every one. The sample consists of roughly 100,000 clones, approximately 86% of them appearing once. Sequenced: peripheral blood. The sequence came from a man older than 75 with acute or convalescent COVID-19. The V and J genes are TRBV11-2 and TRBJ2-7; D possibly corresponds to TRBD1 (8 bases). The CDR3, as DNA: TGTGCCAGCAGCAAGAGAACAGGGGGAGGGTCCTACGAGCAGTACTTC. It translates to CASSKRTGGGSYEQYF. Using reference TRBV11-2 and TRBJ2-7 for the parts outside the CDR3, the full variable domain is EAGVAQSPRYKIIEKRQSVAFWCNPISGHATLYWYQQILGQGPKLLIQFQNNGVVDDSQLPKDRFSAERLKGVDSTLKIQPAKLEDSAVYLCASSKRTGGGSYEQYFGPGTRLTVT.